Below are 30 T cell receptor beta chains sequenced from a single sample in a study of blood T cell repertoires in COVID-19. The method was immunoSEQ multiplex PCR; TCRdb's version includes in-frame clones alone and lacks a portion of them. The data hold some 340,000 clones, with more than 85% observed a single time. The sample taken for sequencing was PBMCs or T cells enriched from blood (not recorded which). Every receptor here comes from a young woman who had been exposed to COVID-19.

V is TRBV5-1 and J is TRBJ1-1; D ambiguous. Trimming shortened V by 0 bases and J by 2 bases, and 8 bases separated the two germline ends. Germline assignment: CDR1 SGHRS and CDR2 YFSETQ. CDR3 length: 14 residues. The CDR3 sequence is CASSLDGVNTEAFF. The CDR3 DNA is TGCGCCAGCAGCTTGGACGGGGTTAACACTGAAGCTTTCTTT. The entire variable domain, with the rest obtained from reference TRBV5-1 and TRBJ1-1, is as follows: KAGVTQTPRYLIKTRGQQVTLSCSPISGHRSVSWYQQTPGQGLQFLFEYFSETQRNKGNFPGRFSGRQFSNSRSEMNVSTLELGDSALYLCASSLDGVNTEAFFGQGTRLTVV.

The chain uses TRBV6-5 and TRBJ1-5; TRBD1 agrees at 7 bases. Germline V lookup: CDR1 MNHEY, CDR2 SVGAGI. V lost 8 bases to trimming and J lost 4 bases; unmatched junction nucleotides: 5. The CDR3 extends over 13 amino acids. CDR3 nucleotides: TGTGCCAGCGAAGTGGGACAGAATCAGCCCCAGCATTTT. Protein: CASEVGQNQPQHF.

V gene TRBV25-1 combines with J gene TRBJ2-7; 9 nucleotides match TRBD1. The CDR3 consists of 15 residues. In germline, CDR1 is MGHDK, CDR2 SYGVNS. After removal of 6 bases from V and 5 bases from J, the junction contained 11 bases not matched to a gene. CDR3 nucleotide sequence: TGTGCCAGCAGCTACGGGACAGGGAATGGAAACGAGCAGTACTTC. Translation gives CASSYGTGNGNEQYF.

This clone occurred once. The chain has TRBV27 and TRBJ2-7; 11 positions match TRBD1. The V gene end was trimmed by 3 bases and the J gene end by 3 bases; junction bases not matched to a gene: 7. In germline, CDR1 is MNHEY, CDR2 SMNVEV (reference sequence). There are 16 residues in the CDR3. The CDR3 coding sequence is TGTGCCAGCAGTTTCTTACGGACAGGGGGCCGCTACGAGCAGTACTTC. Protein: CASSFLRTGGRYEQYF.

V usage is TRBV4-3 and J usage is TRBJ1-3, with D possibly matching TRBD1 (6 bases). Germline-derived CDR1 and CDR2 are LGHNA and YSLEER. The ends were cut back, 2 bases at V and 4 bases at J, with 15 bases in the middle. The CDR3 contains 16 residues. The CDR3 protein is CASSQTHRVKGNTIYF. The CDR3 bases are TGCGCCAGCAGCCAAACTCACAGGGTCAAAGGAAACACCATATATTTT.

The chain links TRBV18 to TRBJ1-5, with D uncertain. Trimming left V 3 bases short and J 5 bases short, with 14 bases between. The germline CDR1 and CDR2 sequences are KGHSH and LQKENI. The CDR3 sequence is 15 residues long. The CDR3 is CASSPTPRRDQPQHF. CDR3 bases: TGTGCCAGCTCACCTACCCCGAGGAGAGATCAGCCCCAGCATTTT.

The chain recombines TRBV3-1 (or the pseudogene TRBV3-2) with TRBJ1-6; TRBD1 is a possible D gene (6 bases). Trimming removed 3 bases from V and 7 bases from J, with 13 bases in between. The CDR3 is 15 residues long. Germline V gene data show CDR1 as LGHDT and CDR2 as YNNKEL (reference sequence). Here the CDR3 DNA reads TGTGCCAGCAGCCAGGCAGGGGAAGGCAATTCACCCCTCCACTTT. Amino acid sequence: CASSQAGEGNSPLHF.

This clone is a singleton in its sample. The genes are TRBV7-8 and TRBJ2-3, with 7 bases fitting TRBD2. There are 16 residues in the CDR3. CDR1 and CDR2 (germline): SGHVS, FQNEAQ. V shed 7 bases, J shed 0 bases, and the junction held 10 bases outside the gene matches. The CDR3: CASTSWAGVSTDTQYF. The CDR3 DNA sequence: TGTGCCAGCACCTCTTGGGCGGGGGTTAGCACAGATACGCAGTATTTT.

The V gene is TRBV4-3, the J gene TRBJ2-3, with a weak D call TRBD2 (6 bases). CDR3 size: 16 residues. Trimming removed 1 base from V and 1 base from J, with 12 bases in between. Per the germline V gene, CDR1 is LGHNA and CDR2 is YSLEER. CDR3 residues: CASSQVWGGGTDTQYF. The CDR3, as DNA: TGCGCCAGCAGCCAAGTATGGGGCGGGGGCACAGATACGCAGTATTTT.

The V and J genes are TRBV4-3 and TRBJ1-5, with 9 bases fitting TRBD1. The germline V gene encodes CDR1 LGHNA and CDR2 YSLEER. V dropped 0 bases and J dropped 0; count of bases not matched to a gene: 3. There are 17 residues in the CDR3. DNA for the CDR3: TGCGCCAGCAGCCAAGATGCGGGACAGGGTAGCAATCAGCCCCAGCATTTT. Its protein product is CASSQDAGQGSNQPQHF.

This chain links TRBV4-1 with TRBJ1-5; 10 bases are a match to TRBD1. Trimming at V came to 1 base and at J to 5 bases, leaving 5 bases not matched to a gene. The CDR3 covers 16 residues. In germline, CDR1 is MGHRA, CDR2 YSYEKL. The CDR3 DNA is TGCGCCAGCAGCCAAGCTGAGACAGGGGGCCATCAGCCCCAGCATTTT. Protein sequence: CASSQAETGGHQPQHF.

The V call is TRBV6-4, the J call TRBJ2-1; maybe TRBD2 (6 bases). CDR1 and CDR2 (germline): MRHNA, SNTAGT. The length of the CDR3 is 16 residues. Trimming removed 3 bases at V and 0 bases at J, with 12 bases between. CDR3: CASSEVWRGSYNEQFF. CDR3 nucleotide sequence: TGTGCCAGCAGTGAGGTATGGCGGGGCTCCTACAATGAGCAGTTCTTC.

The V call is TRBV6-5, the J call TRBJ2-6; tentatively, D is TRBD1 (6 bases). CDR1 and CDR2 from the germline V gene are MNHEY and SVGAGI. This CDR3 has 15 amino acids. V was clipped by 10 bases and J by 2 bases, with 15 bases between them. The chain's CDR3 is CATLRGFAGANVLTF. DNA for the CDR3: TGTGCCACTCTAAGGGGGTTTGCTGGGGCCAACGTCCTGACTTTC.

CDR3 residues: CASSLAAGGVETQYF. The CDR3 DNA reads as TGTGCCAGCAGCTTGGCGGCGGGGGGGGTGGAGACCCAGTACTTC. The chain employs TRBV5-4 and TRBJ2-5; 9 bases fit TRBD2. After removal of 0 bases from V and 5 bases from J, the junction contained 5 bases not matched to a gene. The CDR3 totals 15 residues. Germline CDR1 is SGHNT and CDR2 is YYREEE (reference sequence).

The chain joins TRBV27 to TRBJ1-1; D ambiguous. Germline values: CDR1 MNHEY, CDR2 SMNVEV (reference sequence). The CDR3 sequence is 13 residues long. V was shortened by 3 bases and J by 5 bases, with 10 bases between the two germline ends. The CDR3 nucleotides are TGTGCCAGCAGTTTCTCGGGGAATACTGAAGCTTTCTTT. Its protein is CASSFSGNTEAFF.

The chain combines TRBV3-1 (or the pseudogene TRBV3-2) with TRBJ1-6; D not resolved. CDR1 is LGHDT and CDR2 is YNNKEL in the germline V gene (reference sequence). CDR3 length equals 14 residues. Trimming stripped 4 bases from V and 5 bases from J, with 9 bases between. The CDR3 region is CASSRTPNNSPLHF. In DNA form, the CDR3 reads TGTGCCAGCAGCCGTACACCGAATAATTCACCCCTCCACTTT.

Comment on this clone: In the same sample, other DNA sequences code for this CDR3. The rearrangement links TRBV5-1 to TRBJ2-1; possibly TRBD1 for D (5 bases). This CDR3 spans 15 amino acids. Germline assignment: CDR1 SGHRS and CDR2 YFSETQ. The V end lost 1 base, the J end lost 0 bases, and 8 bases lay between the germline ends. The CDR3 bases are TGCGCCAGCAGCTTGCAGGGTAGCTCCTACAATGAGCAGTTCTTC. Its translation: CASSLQGSSYNEQFF.

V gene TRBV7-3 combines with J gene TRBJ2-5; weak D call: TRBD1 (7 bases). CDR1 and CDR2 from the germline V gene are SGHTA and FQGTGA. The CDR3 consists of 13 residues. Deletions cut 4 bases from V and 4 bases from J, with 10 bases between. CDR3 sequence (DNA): TGTGCCAGCAGCTCAGGGGGGCGAGAGACCCAGTACTTC. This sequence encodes CASSSGGRETQYF.

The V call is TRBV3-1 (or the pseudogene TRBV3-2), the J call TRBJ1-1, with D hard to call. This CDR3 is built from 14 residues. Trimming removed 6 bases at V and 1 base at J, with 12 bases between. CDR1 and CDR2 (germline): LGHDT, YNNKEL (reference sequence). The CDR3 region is CASSPSAGNTEAFF. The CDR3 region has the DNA TGTGCCAGCAGTCCTTCTGCGGGGAACACTGAAGCTTTCTTT.

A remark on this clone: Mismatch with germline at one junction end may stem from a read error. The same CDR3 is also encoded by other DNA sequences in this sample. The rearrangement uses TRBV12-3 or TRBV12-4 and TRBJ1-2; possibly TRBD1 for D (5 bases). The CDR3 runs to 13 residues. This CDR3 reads CASSLGRDYGYTF. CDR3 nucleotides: TGTGCCAGCAGCCTGGGCAGGGACTATGGCTACACTTTC.

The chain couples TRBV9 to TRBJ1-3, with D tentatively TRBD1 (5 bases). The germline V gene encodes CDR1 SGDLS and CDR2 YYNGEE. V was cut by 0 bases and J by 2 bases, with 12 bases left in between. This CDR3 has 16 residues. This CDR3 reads CASSVDQGLTGNTIYF. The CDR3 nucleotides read TGTGCCAGCAGCGTAGACCAGGGTTTAACTGGAAACACCATATATTTT.

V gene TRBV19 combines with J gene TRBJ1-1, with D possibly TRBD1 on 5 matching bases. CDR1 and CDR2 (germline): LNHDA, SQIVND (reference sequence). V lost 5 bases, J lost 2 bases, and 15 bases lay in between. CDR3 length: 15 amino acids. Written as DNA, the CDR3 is TGTGCCAGTAGTCCCTTCAGGGTAATCAACACTGAAGCTTTCTTT. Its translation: CASSPFRVINTEAFF. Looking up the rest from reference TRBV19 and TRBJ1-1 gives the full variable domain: DGGITQSPKYLFRKEGQNVTLSCEQNLNHDAMYWYRQDPGQGLRLIYYSQIVNDFQKGDIAEGYSVSREKKESFPLTVTSAQKNPTAFYLCASSPFRVINTEAFFGQGTRLTVV.

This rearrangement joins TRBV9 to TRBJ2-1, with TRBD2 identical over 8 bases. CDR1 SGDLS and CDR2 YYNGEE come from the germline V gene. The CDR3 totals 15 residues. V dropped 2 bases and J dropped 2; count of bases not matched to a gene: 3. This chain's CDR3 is CASSVIAGPYNEQFF. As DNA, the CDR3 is TGTGCCAGCAGCGTTATAGCGGGACCCTACAATGAGCAGTTCTTC.

The DNA for the CDR3 is TGTGCCAGTAGTATAGCTCCTGGACTAGCGGGGGGGTCCTACAATGAGCAGTTCTTC. Translating it yields CASSIAPGLAGGSYNEQFF. The chain combines TRBV19 with TRBJ2-1; 15 nucleotides agree with TRBD2. V trimming: 1 base; J trimming: 1 base; junction bases outside the gene matches: 5. The CDR3 loop spans 19 amino acids. Germline V gene lookup returns CDR1 LNHDA and CDR2 SQIVND (reference sequence).

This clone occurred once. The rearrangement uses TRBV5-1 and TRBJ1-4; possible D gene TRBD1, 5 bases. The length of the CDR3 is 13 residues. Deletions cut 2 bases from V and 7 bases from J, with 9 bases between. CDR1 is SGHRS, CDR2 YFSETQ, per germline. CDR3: CASSFSGFEKLFF. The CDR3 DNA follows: TGCGCCAGCAGCTTCTCAGGGTTTGAAAAACTGTTTTTT. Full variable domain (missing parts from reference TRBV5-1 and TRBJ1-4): KAGVTQTPRYLIKTRGQQVTLSCSPISGHRSVSWYQQTPGQGLQFLFEYFSETQRNKGNFPGRFSGRQFSNSRSEMNVSTLELGDSALYLCASSFSGFEKLFFGSGTQLSVL.

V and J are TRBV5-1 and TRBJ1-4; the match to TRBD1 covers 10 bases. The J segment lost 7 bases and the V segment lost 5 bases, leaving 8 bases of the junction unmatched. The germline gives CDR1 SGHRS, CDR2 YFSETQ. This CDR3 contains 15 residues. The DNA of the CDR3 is TGCGCCAGCAGAACAGTGGGGGACAGGGGTGAAAAACTGTTTTTT. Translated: CASRTVGDRGEKLFF.

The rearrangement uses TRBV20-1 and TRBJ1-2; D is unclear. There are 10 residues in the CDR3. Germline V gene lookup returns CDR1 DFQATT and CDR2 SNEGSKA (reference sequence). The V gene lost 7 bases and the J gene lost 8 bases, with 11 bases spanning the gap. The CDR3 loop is CSVRMRGYTF. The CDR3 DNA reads TGCAGTGTTAGGATGCGGGGCTACACCTTC.

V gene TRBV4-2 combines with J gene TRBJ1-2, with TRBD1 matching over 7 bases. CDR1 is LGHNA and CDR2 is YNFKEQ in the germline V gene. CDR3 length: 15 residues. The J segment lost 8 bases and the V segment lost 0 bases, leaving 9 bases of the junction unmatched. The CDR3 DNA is TGTGCCAGCAGCCAAGACCCTGACAGGGTGGCGGGCTACACCTTC. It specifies CASSQDPDRVAGYTF.

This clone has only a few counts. The CDR3 sequence: CASRPPMLAGGSTDTQYF. The CDR3 DNA is TGTGCCAGCAGACCCCCGATGCTAGCGGGGGGAAGCACAGATACGCAGTATTTT. The rearrangement links TRBV7-9 to TRBJ2-3; 11 nucleotides align to TRBD2. This CDR3 is 18 amino acids long. V shed 6 bases and J 0 bases; nucleotides not matched to a gene: 11. In germline, CDR1 is SEHNR, CDR2 FQNEAQ (reference sequence).

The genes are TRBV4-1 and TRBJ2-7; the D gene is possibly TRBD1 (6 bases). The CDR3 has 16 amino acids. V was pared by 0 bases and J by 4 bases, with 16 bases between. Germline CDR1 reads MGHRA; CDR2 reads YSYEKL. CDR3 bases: TGCGCCAGCAGCCAAGAAAGGGGCAGGGGCTTATACGAGCAGTACTTC. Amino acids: CASSQERGRGLYEQYF.